This passage covers 6 T cell receptor beta chains from one sample sequenced in a study of cytomegalovirus exposure and HLA in healthy donors. With 60 Vbeta and 13 Jbeta primers, the PCR was carried out. The repertoire was sequenced with immunoSEQ multiplex PCR; TCRdb's copy has only in-frame clones and lacks some. This table has over 200,000 clones, around four fifths appearing once. Material: PBMCs. The receptors here all came from a woman aged 60-70 years in good health and CMV-seropositive.

This rearrangement joins TRBV6-5 to TRBJ2-5, with TRBD1 matching over 11 bases. The V gene's germline CDR1 is MNHEY and CDR2 SVGAGI. This CDR3 region has 16 residues. V was pared by 2 bases and J by 5 bases, with 7 bases of the junction left unmatched. Here the CDR3 reads CASSYLTGTGGETQYF. CDR3 coding DNA: TGTGCCAGCAGTTACCTAACCGGGACAGGGGGGGAGACCCAGTACTTC.

The sample holds one count of this clone. The chain is built from TRBV18 and TRBJ2-2, with 8 nucleotides matching TRBD2. The V gene's germline CDR1 is KGHSH and CDR2 LQKENI. V trimming: 2 bases; J trimming: 0 bases; junction bases outside the gene matches: 5. This CDR3 contains 17 residues. The DNA for the CDR3 is TGTGCCAGCTCACCAGCGGCAGCGGGGGCGAACACCGGGGAGCTGTTTTTT. Translated: CASSPAAAGANTGELFF.

As regards this clone: Germline is not matched at one junction end, which may reflect a read error. This chain links TRBV7-9 with TRBJ2-3; D is uncertain. Germline CDR1 and CDR2: SEHNR and FQNEAQ (reference sequence). The CDR3 has 11 amino acids. The CDR3 region is CSSSSADTQYF. DNA for the CDR3: TGTTCCAGCAGCTCGGCAGATACGCAGTATTTT.

This clone came up a few times. The V gene is TRBV2, the J gene TRBJ1-2; D ambiguous. The V end lost 8 bases, the J end lost 5 bases, and 9 bases lay between the germline ends. In germline, CDR1 is SNHLY, CDR2 FYNNEI. CDR3 size: 11 residues. The CDR3: CASALQYGYTF. For the CDR3, the DNA is TGTGCCAGCGCCCTTCAGTATGGCTACACCTTC.

The gene calls are TRBV6-5 and TRBJ2-1; 8 positions agree with TRBD2. Germline lookup yields CDR1 MNHEY and CDR2 SVGAGI. V gave up 0 bases and J gave up 6 bases; unmatched junction bases: 4. This CDR3 has 15 residues. CDR3 sequence: CASSYSGLEGNEQFF. CDR3 in DNA: TGTGCCAGCAGTTACTCGGGACTAGAAGGCAATGAGCAGTTCTTC.

The chain uses TRBV9 and TRBJ2-5; TRBD1 matches 10 bases. The CDR3 loop spans 16 amino acids. Unmatched junction bases numbered 9, after V lost 0 bases and J lost 7 bases. CDR1 is SGDLS, CDR2 YYNGEE, per germline. CDR3 loop: CASSVGGDRGLGTQYF. CDR3 coding DNA: TGTGCCAGCAGCGTAGGAGGGGACAGGGGCCTAGGGACCCAGTACTTC. The full variable domain, with the rest looked up from reference TRBV9 and TRBJ2-5, is DSGVTQTPKHLITATGQRVTLRCSPRSGDLSVYWYQQSLDQGLQFLIQYYNGEERAKGNILERFSAQQFPDLHSELNLSSLELGDSALYFCASSVGGDRGLGTQYFGPGTRLLVL.